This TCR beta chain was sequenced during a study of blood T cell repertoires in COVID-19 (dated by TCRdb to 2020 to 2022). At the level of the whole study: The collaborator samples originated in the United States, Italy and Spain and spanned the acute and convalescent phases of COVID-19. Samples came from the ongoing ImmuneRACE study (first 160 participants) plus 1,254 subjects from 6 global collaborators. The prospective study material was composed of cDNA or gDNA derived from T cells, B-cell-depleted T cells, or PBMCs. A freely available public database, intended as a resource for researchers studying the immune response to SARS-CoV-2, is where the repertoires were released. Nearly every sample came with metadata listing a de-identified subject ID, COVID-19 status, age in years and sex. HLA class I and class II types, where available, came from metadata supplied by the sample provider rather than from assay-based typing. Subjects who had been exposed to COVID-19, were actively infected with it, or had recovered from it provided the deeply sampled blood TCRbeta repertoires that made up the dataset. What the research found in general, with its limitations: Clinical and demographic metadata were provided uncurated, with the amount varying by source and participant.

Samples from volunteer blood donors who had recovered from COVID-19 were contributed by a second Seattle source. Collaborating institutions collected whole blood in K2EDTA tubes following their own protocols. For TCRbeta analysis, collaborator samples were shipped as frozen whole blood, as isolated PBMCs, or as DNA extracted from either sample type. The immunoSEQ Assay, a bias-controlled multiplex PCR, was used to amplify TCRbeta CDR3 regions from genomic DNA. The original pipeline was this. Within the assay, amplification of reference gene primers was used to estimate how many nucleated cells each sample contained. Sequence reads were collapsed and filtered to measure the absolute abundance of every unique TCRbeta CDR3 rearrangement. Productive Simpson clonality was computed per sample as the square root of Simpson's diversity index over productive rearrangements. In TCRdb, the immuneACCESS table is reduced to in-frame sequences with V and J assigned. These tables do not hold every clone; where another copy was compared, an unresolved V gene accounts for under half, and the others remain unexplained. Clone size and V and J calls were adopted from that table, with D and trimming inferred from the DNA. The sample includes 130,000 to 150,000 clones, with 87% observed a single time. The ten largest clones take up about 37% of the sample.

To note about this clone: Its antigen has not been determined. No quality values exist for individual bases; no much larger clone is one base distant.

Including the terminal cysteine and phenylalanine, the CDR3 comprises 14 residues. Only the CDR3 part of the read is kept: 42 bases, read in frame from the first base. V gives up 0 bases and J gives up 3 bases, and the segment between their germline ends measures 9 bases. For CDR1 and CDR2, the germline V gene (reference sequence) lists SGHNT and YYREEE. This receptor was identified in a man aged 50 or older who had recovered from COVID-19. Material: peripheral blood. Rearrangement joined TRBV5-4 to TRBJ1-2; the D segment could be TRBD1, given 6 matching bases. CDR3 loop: CASSLAGGDYGYTF. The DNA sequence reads TGTGCCAGCAGCTTGGCGGGGGGCGACTATGGCTACACCTTC.